Reported below is one T cell receptor beta chain. This sample was included in a study of blood T cell repertoires in COVID-19. Study summary: Sites across the United States, Italy and Spain contributed samples from acute and convalescent COVID-19. PBMCs, B-cell-depleted T cells, or T cells provided the cDNA or gDNA that made up the material.

Only in-frame clones appear in the TCRdb table, and some are missing; sequencing was by immunoSEQ multiplex PCR. The data hold some 330,000 clones, with 75% to 90% observed a single time. Assignment of participants to cohorts was predicated upon participant-reported clinical history. For recovered donors of Cohort 3, there were two negative PCRs, clearance, or symptom resolution. Germline CDR1 is SGHRS and CDR2 is YFSETQ. Trimming took 4 bases from V and 6 from J; bases not matched to a gene: 7. The CDR3 loop spans 15 amino acids. Input material: PBMCs or T cells enriched from blood (not recorded which). This TCR was sampled from a young man who had recovered from COVID-19. This sequence joins TRBV5-1 and TRBJ1-6; 7 nucleotides align to TRBD1. CDR3 protein: CASSVSGGLNSPLHF. The CDR3 coding sequence is TGCGCCAGCAGCGTCTCAGGGGGTCTTAATTCACCCCTCCACTTT.